The following is a TCR beta chain sequence with its context. Its antigen remains unknown. The quantity of total RNA per TCR library was around 3.5 ug. UMIs containing a 6-nucleotide sample barcode were added via template switching. TCRdb reprocessed the 5' RACE reads; each CDR3 protein has one entry and no DNA is given. The listing contains about 330,000 distinct CDR3 sequences. CDR1 and CDR2 from the germline V gene are SEHNR and FQNEAQ (reference sequence). This CDR3 spans 16 amino acids. The entry originates in a study of monozygotic twins with inflammatory bowel disease. Overall study results and limits: None of the different T cell subtypes could be distinguished from one another.

This TCR derives from a human donor with ulcerative colitis or Crohn's disease, or a healthy co-twin of an affected twin (not recorded which). The gene calls are TRBV7-9 and TRBJ2-2; there is no DNA to check the TCRdb D call of TRBD2. Source material: blood. CDR3 region: CASSVRGTISSGELFF.